The table lists the clone carrying this T cell receptor (beta chain) with a few counts. Its antigen is not known. The CDR3 is 15 residues long. V trimming: 1 base; J trimming: 7 bases; junction bases outside the gene matches: 3. Germline CDR1 reads LNHNV; CDR2 reads YYDKDF (reference sequence). The study profiled TCR beta VDJ and CDR3 using genomic DNA as template. One entry per CDR3 protein, called by TCRdb with MiXCR from the reads. The sample records approximately 180,000 distinct CDR3 sequences, about three fifths being singletons. This record comes from a study of CD8+CD57+ T cells in acquired aplastic anemia. Study-level background: Roughly 3.2 ug was the average amount of DNA from sorted CD4+ and CD8+ cells. Study conclusions and caveats: A significant difference in CD8+ Simpson's diversity between patients and controls was not found.

In patients chosen for sequencing, flow cytometry had shown CD8+CD57+ cell expansion. Among the patients, all had severe acquired aplastic anemia. The chain uses TRBV15 and TRBJ1-6; 8 bases fit TRBD1. Sequencing used sorted CD4+, CD8+, or CD8+CD57+ T cells (not recorded which) from PBMCs. The sequence derives from a human donor with aplastic anemia. CDR3 protein: CATSRGDRTNSPLHF. The CDR3 DNA follows: TGTGCCACCAGCAGAGGGGACAGGACAAATTCACCCCTCCACTTT. Drawing the rest from reference TRBV15 and TRBJ1-6, the complete variable domain is DAMVIQNPRYQVTQFGKPVTLSCSQTLNHNVMYWYQQKSSQAPKLLFHYYDKDFNNEADTPDNFQSRRPNTSFCFLDIRSPGLGDTAMYLCATSRGDRTNSPLHFGNGTRLTVT.